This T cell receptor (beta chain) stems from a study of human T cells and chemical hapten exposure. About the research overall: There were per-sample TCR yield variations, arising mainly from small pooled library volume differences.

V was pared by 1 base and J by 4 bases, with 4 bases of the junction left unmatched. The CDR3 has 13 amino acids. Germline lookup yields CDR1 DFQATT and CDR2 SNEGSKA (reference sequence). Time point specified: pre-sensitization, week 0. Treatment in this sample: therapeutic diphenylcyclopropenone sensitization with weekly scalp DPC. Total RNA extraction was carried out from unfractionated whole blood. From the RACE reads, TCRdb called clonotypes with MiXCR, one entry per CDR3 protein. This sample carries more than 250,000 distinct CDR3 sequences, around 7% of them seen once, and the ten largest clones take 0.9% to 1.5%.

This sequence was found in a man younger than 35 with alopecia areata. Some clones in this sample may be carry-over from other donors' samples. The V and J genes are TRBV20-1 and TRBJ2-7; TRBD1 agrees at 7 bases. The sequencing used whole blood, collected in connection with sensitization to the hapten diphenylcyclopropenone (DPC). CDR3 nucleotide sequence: TGCAGTGCTAGAGGGGGACAGAAATACGAGCAGTACGTC. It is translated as CSARGGQKYEQYV.